These 30 T cell receptor beta chains came from one sample sequenced in a study of control samples from healthy donors and cancer patients. Generated by immunoSEQ multiplex PCR, the TCRdb table keeps only in-frame clones and is missing some. The data hold some 120,000 clones, with roughly 87% observed a single time. Sequenced: blood. These receptors were collected from a young man in good health.

The V gene is TRBV4-3, the J gene TRBJ2-7; D is perhaps TRBD2 (5 bases). Trimming removed 1 base at V and 2 bases at J, with 21 bases between. Germline V lookup: CDR1 LGHNA, CDR2 YSLEER. The CDR3 extends over 18 amino acids. Here the CDR3 reads CASSQVSAYPEGTYEQYF. The CDR3 DNA reads TGCGCCAGCAGCCAAGTTTCCGCCTACCCCGAGGGAACCTACGAGCAGTACTTC.

This clone was counted a few times. V and J are TRBV11-2 and TRBJ2-7, with 8 nucleotides matching TRBD1. The CDR3 length is 15 residues. Germline CDR1 SGHAT, CDR2 FQNNGV. Germline trimming cut 0 bases from V and 7 bases from J; bases unmatched to any gene: 8. The CDR3 region is CASSLEAGGLEEQYF. The CDR3, as DNA: TGTGCCAGCAGCTTAGAGGCAGGGGGCTTAGAAGAGCAGTACTTC.

This chain links TRBV28 with TRBJ1-6; perhaps TRBD1 as D (5 bases). The germline V gene encodes CDR1 MDHEN and CDR2 SYDVKM. The CDR3 totals 16 residues. The V end lost 3 bases, the J end lost 6 bases, and 15 bases lay between the germline ends. CDR3: CASSLTAGWGNSPLHF. For the CDR3, the DNA is TGTGCCAGCAGTTTGACAGCGGGTTGGGGTAATTCACCCCTCCACTTT.

The chain links TRBV7-2 to TRBJ2-7, with D possibly being TRBD1 (5 bases). Trimming left V 1 base short and J 7 bases short, with 14 bases between. The germline CDR1 and CDR2 sequences are SGHTA and FQGNSA. The CDR3 consists of 14 residues. In DNA form, the CDR3 reads TGTGCCAGCAGCTTAGTGCAGGGTAGGAAGGAGCAGTACTTC. Translation: CASSLVQGRKEQYF.

The chain carries TRBV12-3 or TRBV12-4 and TRBJ1-4; D perhaps matches TRBD1 (5 bases). V shed 3 bases and J shed 6 bases, with 8 bases lying between them. The length of the CDR3 is 13 residues. The CDR3 nucleotides read TGTGCCAGCAGTTTTCGGGACGATGAAAAACTGTTTTTT. This translates into CASSFRDDEKLFF.

The chain recombines TRBV12-3 or TRBV12-4 with TRBJ2-7, with D maybe TRBD2 (5 bases). The CDR3 contains 11 residues. Trimming stripped 6 bases from V and 9 bases from J, with 12 bases between. CDR3 DNA: TGTGCCAGCAGCCGAGGACTGCGGCAGTACTTC. It codes for CASSRGLRQYF.

The rearrangement uses TRBV5-1 and TRBJ1-2; D is unresolved. Germline CDR1 is SGHRS and CDR2 is YFSETQ. V was shortened by 1 base and J by 3 bases, with 13 bases between the two germline ends. This CDR3 has 15 amino acids. CDR3 sequence reads: CASSLLALADYGYTF. The CDR3 bases are TGCGCCAGCAGCTTGCTGGCTCTTGCGGACTATGGCTACACCTTC.

V usage is TRBV27 and J usage is TRBJ2-7; unclear D gene. The CDR3 is 14 residues long. V was clipped by 7 bases and J by 4 bases, with 17 bases between them. Germline values: CDR1 MNHEY, CDR2 SMNVEV (reference sequence). This chain's CDR3 is CASTPTPGRYEQYF. The CDR3 DNA is TGTGCCAGCACCCCGACCCCGGGCAGGTACGAGCAGTACTTC.

This clone occurred once. Written as DNA, the CDR3 is TGTGCCAGCAGTTACTTCTCCAGAGGGGGCACAGATACGCAGTATTTT. Translation: CASSYFSRGGTDTQYF. The V call is TRBV6-5, the J call TRBJ2-3; D is tentatively TRBD1 or TRBD2 (5 bases each). Trimming removed 1 base at V and 1 base at J, with 12 bases between. Germline V CDR1 and CDR2: MNHEY, SVGAGI. This CDR3 is 16 amino acids long.

The V call is TRBV5-1, the J call TRBJ2-7; 7 nucleotides agree with TRBD1. Trimming at V came to 0 bases and at J to 2 bases, leaving 5 bases not matched to a gene. Germline loops: CDR1 SGHRS, CDR2 YFSETQ. The CDR3 extends over 15 amino acids. The CDR3 DNA reads as TGCGCCAGCAGCTTGGATGGCCAGGGGGCCTACGAGCAGTACTTC. Translated: CASSLDGQGAYEQYF.

The V gene is TRBV2, the J gene TRBJ2-2; 7 bases map to TRBD1. Trimming cost V 9 bases and J 4 bases; bases outside gene matches: 8. This CDR3 region has 14 residues. Germline V CDR1 and CDR2: SNHLY, FYNNEI. CDR3 amino acids: CASLTGAGTGELFF. The CDR3 region has the DNA TGTGCCAGTTTAACAGGGGCGGGCACCGGGGAGCTGTTTTTT.

CDR3: CASSYRTGDEKLFF. CDR3 in DNA: TGTGCCAGCAGTTATCGGACAGGGGACGAAAAACTGTTTTTT. The chain couples TRBV6-5 to TRBJ1-4; 9 bases agree with TRBD1. This CDR3 is built from 14 residues. Germline V gives CDR1 MNHEY, CDR2 SVGAGI. V lost 3 bases and J lost 8; bases outside the gene matches: 4.

V gene TRBV27 combines with J gene TRBJ2-7, with D uncertain. This CDR3 is 15 amino acids long. The germline V gene has CDR1 MNHEY and CDR2 SMNVEV (reference sequence). V lost 1 base and J 6 bases, leaving 16 bases between the germline ends. The CDR3 sequence: CASSLLGPLIAEQYF. The CDR3 DNA reads TGTGCCAGCAGTTTATTGGGCCCCCTTATCGCCGAGCAGTACTTC.

The chain couples TRBV2 to TRBJ2-1, with TRBD2 matching over 8 bases. The CDR3 contains 15 residues. Trimming at V came to 3 bases and at J to 6 bases, leaving 7 bases not matched to a gene. CDR1 and CDR2 (germline): SNHLY, FYNNEI. This CDR3 reads CASSEASGYFNEQFF. CDR3 in DNA: TGTGCCAGCAGTGAGGCTAGCGGGTACTTCAATGAGCAGTTCTTC.

The rearrangement joins TRBV5-1 to TRBJ1-6, with 7 bases lining up with TRBD1. V gave up 1 base and J gave up 8 bases; unmatched junction bases: 3. Germline CDR1 SGHRS, CDR2 YFSETQ. The CDR3 has 14 amino acids. In nucleotides, the CDR3 is TGCGCCAGCAGCTTGAGACAGGGAGATTCACCCCTCCACTTT. Residues: CASSLRQGDSPLHF. The variable domain in full, with the rest retrieved from reference TRBV5-1 and TRBJ1-6, is KAGVTQTPRYLIKTRGQQVTLSCSPISGHRSVSWYQQTPGQGLQFLFEYFSETQRNKGNFPGRFSGRQFSNSRSEMNVSTLELGDSALYLCASSLRQGDSPLHFGNGTRLTVT.

The sample holds one count of this clone. The chain couples TRBV27 to TRBJ1-4, with 10 bases fitting TRBD1. The CDR3 is 16 residues long. CDR1 is MNHEY, CDR2 SMNVEV, per germline (reference sequence). Losses at the gene ends were 5 bases for V and 8 bases for J; bases not matched to a gene: 11. The CDR3 region is CASSPQGGTGAEKLFF. CDR3 DNA: TGTGCCAGCAGTCCCCAGGGGGGGACAGGGGCCGAAAAACTGTTTTTT.

V and J are TRBV9 and TRBJ2-2; possibly TRBD1 for D (6 bases). Germline V CDR1 and CDR2: SGDLS, YYNGEE. The V gene lost 0 bases and the J gene lost 5 bases, with 14 bases spanning the gap. The CDR3 is made up of 16 amino acids. The CDR3 sequence: CASSVGERGNTGELFF. DNA of the CDR3: TGTGCCAGCAGCGTAGGCGAAAGGGGGAATACCGGGGAGCTGTTTTTT.

The V call is TRBV27, the J call TRBJ2-1; 9 bases map to TRBD1. J lost 1 base, V lost 6 bases, and 16 bases had no gene match. This CDR3 has 19 amino acids. Germline V gene data show CDR1 as MNHEY and CDR2 as SMNVEV (reference sequence). In nucleotides, the CDR3 is TGTGCCAGCAGAGACGACAGGGGGGGCTTCGCTGCATCCTACAATGAGCAGTTCTTC. Residues: CASRDDRGGFAASYNEQFF.

The chain joins TRBV18 to TRBJ2-7; 10 bases are shared with TRBD2. Trimming removed 3 bases from V and 3 bases from J; junction bases left unmatched: 5. This CDR3 contains 15 residues. CDR1 and CDR2 (germline): KGHSH, LQKENI. In DNA form, the CDR3 reads TGTGCCAGCTCACCTCGGACTAGCGGAAACTACGAGCAGTACTTC. As protein: CASSPRTSGNYEQYF.

The DNA of the CDR3 is TGTGCCAGCAGTTTAAGGGGGGGCCGTCAGCCCCAGCATTTT. Residues: CASSLRGGRQPQHF. V is TRBV27 and J is TRBJ1-5; D possibly corresponds to TRBD1 (6 bases). The germline V gene has CDR1 MNHEY and CDR2 SMNVEV (reference sequence). This CDR3 contains 14 residues. Trimming took 2 bases from V and 6 from J, leaving 11 bases between them.

This clone was seen ten or more times. V and J are TRBV14 and TRBJ1-2, with TRBD1 as a possible D gene (6 bases). Deletions cut 2 bases from V and 2 bases from J, with 15 bases between. CDR1 and CDR2 (germline): SGHDN, FVKESK. The CDR3 covers 16 residues. Here the CDR3 DNA reads TGTGCCAGCAGCCAATATGACAGGCGGAGAAACTATGGCTACACCTTC. It translates to CASSQYDRRRNYGYTF.

This clone was found once. CDR3 DNA: TGTGCCAGTAGTACCCCGGGGGATACGCAGTATTTT. Amino acid sequence: CASSTPGDTQYF. The chain carries TRBV19 and TRBJ2-3, with a tentative D call TRBD2 (5 bases). This CDR3 region has 12 residues. Trimming took off 4 bases at V and 6 bases at J, with 8 bases between the two ends. CDR1 LNHDA and CDR2 SQIVND come from the germline V gene (reference sequence).

The chain joins TRBV4-2 to TRBJ2-1; 7 bases are shared with TRBD2. The CDR3 consists of 18 residues. Germline assignment: CDR1 LGHNA and CDR2 YNFKEQ. The ends lost 2 bases at V and 0 bases at J; junction bases unmatched: 10. CDR3 protein: CASSQPPLAASSYNEQFF. In nucleotides, the CDR3 is TGTGCCAGCAGCCAACCCCCTCTAGCGGCCAGCTCCTACAATGAGCAGTTCTTC.

DNA for the CDR3: TGTGCTAGTGGTTTAGAAGCGGGAGGGCACGAGCAGTACTTC. It encodes CASGLEAGGHEQYF. V usage is TRBV12-5 and J usage is TRBJ2-7; 10 nucleotides align to TRBD2. Germline V gene sequence: CDR1 LGHNT, CDR2 FRNRAP. The V gene end was trimmed by 3 bases and the J gene end by 5 bases; junction bases not matched to a gene: 4. The CDR3 is made up of 14 amino acids.

This chain connects TRBV7-3 to TRBJ2-3; 16 bases fit TRBD2. This CDR3 contains 17 residues. The germline V gene encodes CDR1 SGHTA and CDR2 FQGTGA. J was trimmed by 2 bases and V by 3 bases; bases with no gene match: 2. The CDR3 spells CASSLGLAGGPTDTQYF. The CDR3 coding sequence is TGTGCCAGCAGCTTGGGACTAGCGGGAGGGCCCACAGATACGCAGTATTTT.

This chain links TRBV6-5 with TRBJ2-7, with a tentative D call TRBD2 (6 bases). The CDR3 contains 12 residues. Germline V gives CDR1 MNHEY, CDR2 SVGAGI. Trimming stripped 2 bases from V and 7 bases from J, with 9 bases between. CDR3: CASSYVAGEQYF. The CDR3 region has the DNA TGTGCCAGCAGTTACGTCGCGGGGGAGCAGTACTTC.

The genes are TRBV5-5 and TRBJ2-7; D not certain. The CDR3 totals 11 residues. Germline lookup yields CDR1 SGHKS and CDR2 YYEKEE (reference sequence). Trimming took 0 bases from V and 4 from J, leaving 2 bases between them. CDR3 protein: CASSLAYEQYF. The CDR3 DNA reads as TGTGCCAGCAGCTTGGCATACGAGCAGTACTTC.

V gene TRBV29-1 combines with J gene TRBJ2-3, with D uncertain. Looked up from germline, CDR1 is SQVTM and CDR2 is ANQGSEA. V was pared by 3 bases and J by 2 bases, with 15 bases between. This CDR3 comprises 15 residues. CDR3 DNA: TGCAGCGTTGAGTTTCGGCGGATCATCACAGATACGCAGTATTTT. Amino acid sequence: CSVEFRRIITDTQYF.

The chain uses TRBV3-1 (or the pseudogene TRBV3-2) and TRBJ2-5; tentatively, D is TRBD2 (7 bases). Deletions cut 2 bases from V and 5 bases from J, with 15 bases between. Per germline, CDR1 LGHDT and CDR2 YNNKEL (reference sequence). CDR3 length equals 15 residues. CDR3 DNA: TGTGCCAGCAGCCAAAAAGGCAGGGGAGGGGAGACCCAGTACTTC. Its translation: CASSQKGRGGETQYF.

The chain joins TRBV7-3 to TRBJ2-3; TRBD2 agrees at 15 bases. The V gene's germline CDR1 is SGHTA and CDR2 FQGTGA. The CDR3 is 14 amino acids. Losses at the gene ends were 5 bases for V and 11 bases for J; bases not matched to a gene: 5. The CDR3 nucleotides read TGTGCCAGCAGCCGGACTAGCGGGAGGGGGGAGCAGTATTTT. Translation: CASSRTSGRGEQYF.